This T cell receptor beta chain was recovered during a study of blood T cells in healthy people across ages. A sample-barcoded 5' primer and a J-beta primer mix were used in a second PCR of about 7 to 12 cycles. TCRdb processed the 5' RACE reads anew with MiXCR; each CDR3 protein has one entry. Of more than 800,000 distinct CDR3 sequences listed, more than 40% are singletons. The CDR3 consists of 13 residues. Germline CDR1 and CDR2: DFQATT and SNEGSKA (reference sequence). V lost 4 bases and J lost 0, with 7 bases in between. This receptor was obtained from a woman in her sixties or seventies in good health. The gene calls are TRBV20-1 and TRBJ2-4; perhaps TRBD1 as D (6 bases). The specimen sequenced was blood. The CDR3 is CSANRAAKNIQYF. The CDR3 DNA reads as TGCAGTGCTAACAGGGCAGCCAAAAACATTCAGTACTTC.